The 20 T cell receptor beta chains in this list originate from one sample, sequenced in a study of T cells in Graves' hyperthyroidism and ophthalmopathy. Researchers took RNA transcripts and amplified the TCR beta CDR3 regions from them. The HTBI primer set was used in a first-round RT-PCR of the TCR CDR3. TCRdb re-derived calls from the multiplex PCR reads in MiXCR, one entry per CDR3 protein. The top ten clones hold about 43% of a sample with roughly 500,000 distinct CDR3 sequences, 40% to 50% of them seen once. Source material: peripheral blood or thyroid tissue (not recorded which). The origin of the receptors is an adult woman with Graves' disease, either hyperthyroidism or ophthalmopathy (not recorded which).

The V call is TRBV7-9, the J call TRBJ2-3, with 7 bases aligning to TRBD2. V shed 3 bases and J 0 bases; nucleotides not matched to a gene: 3. CDR1 and CDR2 from the germline V gene are SEHNR and FQNEAQ (reference sequence). The CDR3 spans 15 residues. The CDR3 nucleotides read TGTGCCAGCAGCTTGCGGGAGTGGAGCACAGATACGCAGTATTTT. This gives the protein CASSLREWSTDTQYF.

CDR3 protein: CASSDEGIRYGYTF. Here the CDR3 DNA reads TGTGCCAGCAGCGACGAAGGGATCCGTTATGGCTACACCTTC. This sequence joins TRBV9 and TRBJ1-2, with D unclear. CDR3 length: 14 amino acids. The V gene lost 3 bases and the J gene lost 5 bases, with 14 bases spanning the gap. CDR1 is SGDLS, CDR2 YYNGEE, per germline.

The chain is built from TRBV12-3 or TRBV12-4 and TRBJ2-2; D is uncertain. V was pared by 8 bases and J by 0 bases, with 10 bases between. The CDR3 totals 14 residues. The CDR3: CASLGSANTGELFF. The CDR3 nucleotides are TGTGCCAGCTTGGGCAGCGCGAACACCGGGGAGCTGTTTTTT.

The rearrangement links TRBV29-1 to TRBJ1-4, with D unresolved. The CDR3 length is 13 residues. Trimming removed 1 base from V and 6 bases from J, with 9 bases in between. Germline CDR1 is SQVTM and CDR2 is ANQGSEA. The CDR3 coding sequence is TGCAGCGTTGAAGGGGGTTGGTATGAAAAACTGTTTTTT. Translating gives CSVEGGWYEKLFF.

Comments on this clonotype: Being one base from a much bigger clone, this may be a read error. No conserved phenylalanine or tryptophan ends this CDR3, so it is likely a read error. The genes are TRBV11-2 and TRBJ1-1, with D hard to call. Looked up from germline, CDR1 is SGHAT and CDR2 is FQNNGV. Trimming shortened V by 5 bases and J by 0 bases, and 13 bases separated the two germline ends. This CDR3 comprises 15 residues. CDR3 loop: CASSLLGSLNTEAFL. Written as DNA, the CDR3 is TGTGCCAGCAGCCTACTCGGCAGCCTGAACACTGAAGCTTTCCTT.

The gene calls are TRBV29-1 and TRBJ1-3; D unresolved. Germline CDR1 and CDR2: SQVTM and ANQGSEA. The CDR3 loop spans 13 amino acids. V lost 6 bases and J lost 2, with 11 bases in between. CDR3: CSVPGGPGNTIYF. For the CDR3, the DNA is TGCAGCGTGCCTGGTGGGCCTGGAAACACCATATATTTT.

As regards this clonotype: Just one base apart from a much larger clone, this may be a read error. The chain combines TRBV5-1 with TRBJ1-4; D not resolved. Germline CDR1 SGHRS, CDR2 YFSETQ. The CDR3 is 15 residues long. The V end was cut by 4 bases, the J end by 3 bases, with 13 bases between. The CDR3 DNA reads TGCGCCAGCAGCGCGGGGATAGCCGCTAATGAAAAACTGTTTTTT. This translates into CASSAGIAANEKLFF.

The chain links TRBV2 to TRBJ1-5; unclear D gene. Germline values: CDR1 SNHLY, CDR2 FYNNEI. CDR3 length: 13 amino acids. V was pared by 6 bases and J by 2 bases, with 8 bases between. CDR3 sequence reads: CASRKEGNQPQHF. For the CDR3, the DNA is TGTGCCAGCAGGAAAGAAGGCAATCAGCCCCAGCATTTT.

The V and J genes are TRBV20-1 and TRBJ2-5, with a tentative D call TRBD2 (7 bases). The CDR3 spans 13 residues. The germline V gene has CDR1 DFQATT and CDR2 SNEGSKA (reference sequence). Trimming shortened V by 3 bases and J by 2 bases, and 10 bases separated the two germline ends. The CDR3 nucleotides are TGCAGTGCTAGGAGGGGGGGGCAAGAGACCCAGTACTTC. Protein product: CSARRGGQETQYF.

The table lists this clonotype with a few counts. The V call is TRBV7-9, the J call TRBJ1-5; D call uncertain. The V gene lost 8 bases and the J gene lost 0 bases, with 8 bases spanning the gap. This CDR3 is built from 13 residues. Germline values: CDR1 SEHNR, CDR2 FQNEAQ (reference sequence). CDR3 protein: CASSYHSNQPQHF. CDR3 nucleotides: TGTGCCAGCTCCTATCATAGCAATCAGCCCCAGCATTTT.

Of note for this clonotype: A read error is possible here, since a much larger clone lies one base away. The chain joins TRBV12-3 or TRBV12-4 to TRBJ1-1; 11 positions agree with TRBD1. The V and J ends lost 6 bases and 1 base, in that order; junction bases with no gene match: 4. The CDR3 consists of 15 residues. The chain's CDR3 is CASRRTGGPNTEAFF. CDR3 DNA: TGTGCCAGCAGACGGACAGGGGGCCCGAACACTGAAGCTTTCTTT.

The chain uses TRBV10-3 and TRBJ2-2, with D tentatively TRBD1 (5 bases). The germline V gene encodes CDR1 ENHRY and CDR2 SYGVKD. V lost 10 bases and J 5 bases, leaving 14 bases between the germline ends. The CDR3 consists of 13 residues. CDR3 amino acids: CATRLRGTGELFF. The CDR3 coding sequence is TGTGCCACGAGGCTAAGGGGTACCGGGGAGCTGTTTTTT.

In this sample, this clonotype turned up many times. V usage is TRBV7-2 and J usage is TRBJ2-5; TRBD2 might be the D (6 bases). The CDR3 consists of 13 residues. CDR1 and CDR2 (germline): SGHTA, FQGNSA. V was trimmed by 5 bases and J by 5 bases, leaving 12 bases between them. The CDR3 is CASSVTSRETQYF. The CDR3 DNA reads TGTGCCAGCAGCGTGACTAGTAGGGAGACCCAGTACTTC.

CDR3 in amino acids: CASSEQGADNQPQHF. In DNA form, the CDR3 reads TGTGCCAGCAGTGAACAGGGGGCCGACAATCAGCCCCAGCATTTT. V gene TRBV2 combines with J gene TRBJ1-5, with 8 bases identical to TRBD1. CDR3 length: 15 amino acids. V lost 2 bases and J lost 3; bases outside the gene matches: 3. Germline V gene sequence: CDR1 SNHLY, CDR2 FYNNEI.

This chain connects TRBV11-2 to TRBJ1-2; TRBD1 is a possible D gene (6 bases). This CDR3 spans 16 amino acids. V lost 0 bases to trimming and J lost 4 bases, with 15 bases between them. From germline, CDR1 is SGHAT and CDR2 FQNNGV. This CDR3 reads CASSLDPGQGLYGYTF. The CDR3 nucleotides read TGTGCCAGCAGCTTAGATCCCGGGCAGGGGCTCTATGGCTACACCTTC.

J is TRBJ2-6 and V is TRBV15; 7 bases match TRBD1. The CDR3 sequence is 15 residues long. J gave up 8 bases and V 3 bases, and 7 bases lay outside the gene matches. CDR1 LNHNV and CDR2 YYDKDF come from the germline V gene (reference sequence). CDR3 region: CATSSPKDRSNVLTF. DNA of the CDR3: TGTGCCACCAGCAGCCCGAAGGACAGGTCCAACGTCCTGACTTTC.

As regards this clonotype: A much more abundant neighbour one base away suggests this may be a read error. The chain joins TRBV12-5 to TRBJ1-2; D might be TRBD1 (6 bases). The ends were cut back, 6 bases at V and 14 bases at J, with 22 bases in the middle. This CDR3 comprises 13 residues. Germline CDR1 LGHNT, CDR2 FRNRAP. The CDR3 sequence: CASGPGQRAAVTF. The CDR3 coding sequence is TGTGCTAGTGGACCCGGACAGAGGGCGGCGGTGACCTTC.

The chain couples TRBV19 to TRBJ2-7; 8 positions match TRBD1. The V segment lost 6 bases and the J segment 10 bases; nucleotides outside the gene matches: 14. Germline V gene data show CDR1 as LNHDA and CDR2 as SQIVND (reference sequence). The CDR3 length is 14 residues. This CDR3 reads CASRPGQGPTGQYF. The CDR3 region has the DNA TGTGCCAGTAGGCCCGGACAGGGCCCTACGGGACAGTACTTC.

This chain uses TRBV7-9 with TRBJ1-4; 7 positions match TRBD1. This CDR3 contains 15 residues. V was pared by 6 bases and J by 7 bases, with 11 bases of the junction left unmatched. Germline V gene data show CDR1 as SEHNR and CDR2 as FQNEAQ (reference sequence). The CDR3 is CASSGDRASGEKLFF. Written as DNA, the CDR3 is TGTGCCAGCAGTGGAGACAGGGCTTCTGGTGAAAAACTGTTTTTT.

This clonotype was seen more than once but under ten times. This chain links TRBV10-3 with TRBJ1-6; TRBD1 is a possible D gene (5 bases). Trimming removed 6 bases from V and 3 bases from J, with 9 bases in between. This CDR3 comprises 14 residues. CDR1 ENHRY and CDR2 SYGVKD come from the germline V gene. The CDR3 loop is CAIRSDSYNSPLHF. CDR3 in DNA: TGTGCCATCAGATCCGACAGCTATAATTCACCCCTCCACTTT.